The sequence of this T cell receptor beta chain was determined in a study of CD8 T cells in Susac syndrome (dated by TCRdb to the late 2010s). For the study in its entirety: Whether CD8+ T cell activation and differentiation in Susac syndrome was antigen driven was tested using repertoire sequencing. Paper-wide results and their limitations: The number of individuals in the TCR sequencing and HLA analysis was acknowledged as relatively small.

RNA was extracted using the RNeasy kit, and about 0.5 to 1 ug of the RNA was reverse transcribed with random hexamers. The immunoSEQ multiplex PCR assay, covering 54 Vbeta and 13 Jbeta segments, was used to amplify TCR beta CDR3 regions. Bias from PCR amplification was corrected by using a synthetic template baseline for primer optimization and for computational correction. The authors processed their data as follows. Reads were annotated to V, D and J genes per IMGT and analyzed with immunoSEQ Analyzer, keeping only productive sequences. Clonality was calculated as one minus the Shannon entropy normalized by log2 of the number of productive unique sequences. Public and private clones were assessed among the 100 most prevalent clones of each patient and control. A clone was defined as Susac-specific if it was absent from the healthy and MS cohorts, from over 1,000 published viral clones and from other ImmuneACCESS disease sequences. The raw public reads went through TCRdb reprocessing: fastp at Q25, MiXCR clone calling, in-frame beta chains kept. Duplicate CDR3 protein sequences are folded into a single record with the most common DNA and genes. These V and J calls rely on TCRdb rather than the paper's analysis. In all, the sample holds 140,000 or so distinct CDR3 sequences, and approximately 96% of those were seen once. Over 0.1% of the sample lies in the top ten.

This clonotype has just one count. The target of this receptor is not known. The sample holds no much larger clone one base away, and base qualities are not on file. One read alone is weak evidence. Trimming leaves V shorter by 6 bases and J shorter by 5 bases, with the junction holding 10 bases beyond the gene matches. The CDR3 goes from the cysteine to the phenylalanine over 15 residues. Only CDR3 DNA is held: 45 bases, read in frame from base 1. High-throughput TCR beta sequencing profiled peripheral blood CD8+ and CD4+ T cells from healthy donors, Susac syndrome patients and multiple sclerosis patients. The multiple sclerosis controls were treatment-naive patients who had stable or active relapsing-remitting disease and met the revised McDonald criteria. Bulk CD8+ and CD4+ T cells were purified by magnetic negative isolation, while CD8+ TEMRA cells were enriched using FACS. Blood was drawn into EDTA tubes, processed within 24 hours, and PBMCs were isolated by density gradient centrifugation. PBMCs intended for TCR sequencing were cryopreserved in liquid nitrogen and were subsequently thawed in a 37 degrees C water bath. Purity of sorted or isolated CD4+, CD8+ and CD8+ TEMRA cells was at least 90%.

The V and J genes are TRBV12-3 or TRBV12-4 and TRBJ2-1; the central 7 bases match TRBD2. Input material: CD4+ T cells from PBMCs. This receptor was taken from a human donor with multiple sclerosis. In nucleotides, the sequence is TGTGCCAGCAGCGGGGGGACCCTAGCCCACAATGAGCAGTTCTTC. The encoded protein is CASSGGTLAHNEQFF.